A selection of T cell receptor beta chains follows, all from one sample in a study of CD8 T cells in ankylosing spondylitis. TCRdb reprocessed the 5' RACE reads with MiXCR, giving one entry per CDR3 protein. The sample yields a few hundred thousand distinct CDR3 sequences, 17% seen once. Material for sequencing was blood, either unsorted or a sorted T cell fraction (not recorded which). The origin of the receptors is a male donor with ankylosing spondylitis. Each CDR3 is given with its conserved first and last residue. Fields, in order: D gene, clone size, V gene, J gene, CDR3 protein, CDR3 DNA. A D gene is named only where the DNA matches it firmly. Some rows mark clone size as missing; the rest say once, few, many or name a class of expanded clone.

d_gene: -; abundance: -; v_gene: TRBV9; j_gene: TRBJ2-5; CDR3aa: CASSVDGGGQETQYF; CDR3nt: TGTGCCAGCAGCGTAGACGGGGGAGGCCAAGAGACCCAGTACTTC
d_gene: TRBD1; abundance: few; v_gene: TRBV7-8; j_gene: TRBJ1-1; CDR3aa: CASSLPRDRALNTEAFF; CDR3nt: TGTGCCAGCAGCCTCCCACGCGACAGGGCCCTAAACACTGAAGCTTTCTTT
d_gene: -; abundance: few; v_gene: TRBV2; j_gene: TRBJ2-2; CDR3aa: CASSVAANTGELFF; CDR3nt: TGTGCCAGCAGTGTAGCTGCGAACACCGGGGAGCTGTTTTTT
d_gene: TRBD1; abundance: few; v_gene: TRBV6-1; j_gene: TRBJ2-1; CDR3aa: CASSEGQRFSGFF; CDR3nt: TGTGCCAGCAGTGAGGGACAGCGTTTCTCGGGGTTCTTC
d_gene: TRBD2; abundance: -; v_gene: TRBV2; j_gene: TRBJ2-3; CDR3aa: CASSEAQRENTDTQYF; CDR3nt: TGTGCCAGCAGTGAAGCCCAGCGGGAGAACACAGATACGCAGTATTTT
d_gene: TRBD1; abundance: few; v_gene: TRBV7-2; j_gene: TRBJ1-2; CDR3aa: CASTRTGYSYTF; CDR3nt: TGTGCCAGCACCAGGACAGGGTACAGCTACACCTTC
d_gene: -; abundance: few; v_gene: TRBV9; j_gene: TRBJ1-6; CDR3aa: CASSNLGGVNSPLHF; CDR3nt: TGTGCCAGCAGCAACCTCGGGGGGGTTAATTCACCCCTCCACTTT
d_gene: TRBD1; abundance: many; v_gene: TRBV5-6; j_gene: TRBJ1-6; CDR3aa: CASSRRDRGGSPLHF; CDR3nt: TGTGCCAGCAGCCGAAGGGACAGGGGAGGTTCACCCCTCCACTTT
d_gene: -; abundance: few; v_gene: TRBV6-1; j_gene: TRBJ1-3; CDR3aa: CASTLNSGNTIYF; CDR3nt: TGTGCCAGCACCCTGAACTCTGGAAACACCATATATTTT
d_gene: -; abundance: few; v_gene: TRBV20-1; j_gene: TRBJ2-2; CDR3aa: CSARTPGQRNTGELFF; CDR3nt: TGCAGTGCTAGAACACCGGGACAACGGAACACCGGGGAGCTGTTTTTT
d_gene: -; abundance: few; v_gene: TRBV15; j_gene: TRBJ2-1; CDR3aa: CATSTTSSRPSYNEQFF; CDR3nt: TGTGCCACCAGCACTACCTCGAGCCGACCCTCCTACAATGAGCAGTTCTTC
d_gene: TRBD2; abundance: few; v_gene: TRBV6-1; j_gene: TRBJ2-1; CDR3aa: CASRGLAGAFYNEQFF; CDR3nt: TGTGCCAGCAGGGGACTAGCGGGAGCTTTCTACAATGAGCAGTTCTTC
d_gene: -; abundance: few; v_gene: TRBV6-2/TRBV6-3; j_gene: TRBJ1-1; CDR3aa: CASRILRGRSTEAFF; CDR3nt: TGTGCCAGCAGGATACTACGGGGGCGTTCCACTGAAGCTTTCTTT
d_gene: -; abundance: -; v_gene: TRBV3-1; j_gene: TRBJ2-1; CDR3aa: CASSQAEAGEQFF; CDR3nt: TGTGCCAGCAGCCAAGCTGAGGCAGGTGAGCAGTTCTTC
d_gene: -; abundance: few; v_gene: TRBV28; j_gene: TRBJ2-1; CDR3aa: CASSFGAGEQFF; CDR3nt: TGTGCCAGCAGTTTCGGGGCGGGAGAGCAGTTCTTC
d_gene: TRBD2; abundance: many; v_gene: TRBV20-1; j_gene: TRBJ2-5; CDR3aa: CSARSPLSGGAWGRETQYF; CDR3nt: TGCAGTGCTAGATCCCCCTTAAGCGGGGGGGCCTGGGGTCGGGAGACCCAGTACTTC
d_gene: -; abundance: few; v_gene: TRBV7-6; j_gene: TRBJ1-4; CDR3aa: CASSQRGVEKLFF; CDR3nt: TGTGCCAGCAGCCAGAGGGGGGTTGAAAAACTGTTTTTT
d_gene: -; abundance: few; v_gene: TRBV6-2/TRBV6-3; j_gene: TRBJ2-1; CDR3aa: CATSPLAEPYNEQFF; CDR3nt: TGTGCCACCAGCCCCCTGGCGGAGCCCTACAATGAGCAGTTCTTC
d_gene: -; abundance: many; v_gene: TRBV4-3; j_gene: TRBJ2-6; CDR3aa: CASSQDFDVSGANVLTF; CDR3nt: TGCGCCAGCAGCCAAGATTTTGACGTCTCTGGGGCCAACGTCCTGACTTTC
d_gene: -; abundance: once; v_gene: TRBV20-1; j_gene: TRBJ2-7; CDR3aa: CSDNELLGGSYEQYF; CDR3nt: TGCAGTGATAATGAGCTTCTAGGTGGCTCCTACGAGCAGTACTTC
d_gene: -; abundance: -; v_gene: TRBV28; j_gene: TRBJ1-1; CDR3aa: CASSFYGPNTEAFF; CDR3nt: TGTGCCAGCAGTTTTTACGGGCCGAACACTGAAGCTTTCTTT
d_gene: TRBD1; abundance: few; v_gene: TRBV7-9; j_gene: TRBJ1-1; CDR3aa: CASSPKGQTPEAFF; CDR3nt: TGTGCCAGCAGCCCAAAGGGACAGACGCCTGAAGCTTTCTTT